This TCR beta chain was sequenced for a study of blood T cell repertoires in COVID-19. For the study at large: Samples taken during acute and convalescent COVID-19 were collected in the United States, Italy and Spain.

The CDR3 consists of 15 residues. Germline CDR1 MNHEY, CDR2 SVGAGI. Unmatched junction bases numbered 8, after V lost 8 bases and J lost 6 bases. In the authors' workflow: Using reference gene primer amplification, nucleated cell counts were estimated. The table came from immunoSEQ multiplex PCR; TCRdb's copy has only in-frame clones and leaves some out. That table gives V, J and clone size, and the DNA gave D and trimming. Among 100,000 to 150,000 clones, approximately 87% were seen once, and the ten largest hold more than 2%. The sequence was collected from a woman in her forties or fifties with acute or convalescent COVID-19. V usage is TRBV6-5 and J usage is TRBJ2-2; 11 positions agree with TRBD2. The material sequenced was peripheral blood. The CDR3: CASCPSGRPSGELFF. CDR3 bases: TGTGCCAGCTGTCCTAGCGGGAGGCCATCCGGGGAGCTGTTTTTT.